This record looks at one T cell receptor (beta chain) sequence and its context. Antigen: not known. The data are from a study of Graves' ophthalmopathy and Graves' hyperthyroidism. Overall study context: Peripheral blood was gathered at first diagnosis, ahead of any treatment whatsoever.

Beta-chain TCR CDR3 regions were amplified from RNA transcripts. HTBI primers primed a first-round RT-PCR, and a second-round multiplex PCR followed. TCRdb passed the multiplex PCR reads through MiXCR, listing each CDR3 protein once. The profile shows tens of thousands of distinct CDR3 sequences, over 45% of them singletons. General study results and limits: Cross-validated, the 13-signature model showed 87.88%/81.08% sensitivity/specificity, and 80%/75% in the test set. With a specificity of around 77% and a sensitivity of about 71%, the model predicted ophthalmopathy progression.

The receptor comes from an adult man with Graves' ophthalmopathy. The sample comprised peripheral blood.

The CDR3 DNA reads TGTGCCAGCAGCTTCAGTCTAGCGGGTCCCACAGATGGTACGCAGTATTTT. This translates into CASSFSLAGPTDGTQYF. This chain links TRBV9 with TRBJ2-3; 8 positions match TRBD2. Germline V gene data show CDR1 as SGDLS and CDR2 as YYNGEE. The CDR3 is made up of 17 amino acids. The ends lost 4 bases at V and 8 bases at J; junction bases unmatched: 18. Full variable domain (rest looked up from reference TRBV9 and TRBJ2-3): DSGVTQTPKHLITATGQRVTLRCSPRSGDLSVYWYQQSLDQGLQFLIQYYNGEERAKGNILERFSAQQFPDLHSELNLSSLELGDSALYFCASSFSLAGPTDGTQYFGPGTRLTVL.